A selection of T cell receptor beta chains follows, all from one sample in a study of shared clonotypes between healthy human individuals. TCRdb's table, derived via immunoSEQ multiplex PCR, lists solely in-frame clones and lacks some. The profile covers about 2,500,000 clones, with approximately 94% appearing a single time and 0.13% to 0.15% taken by the ten largest. The sequenced sample was naive CD4+ T cells sorted from blood. Receptors originate from a man aged 18 to 29 in good health. Each CDR3 is given without its conserved first and last residue. Clone size is stated in some rows and not others, as once, few, many or a class when expanded.

abundance	v_gene	j_gene	CDR3aa
NA	TRBV10-3	TRBJ2-3	AISEPVPTDTQY
NA	TRBV9	TRBJ2-7	ASSVGGDIYEQY
NA	TRBV11-2	TRBJ2-6	ASSSLVGRSSSGANVLT
once	TRBV19	TRBJ1-1	ASSARGRDTEAF
once	TRBV6-5	TRBJ2-3	ASSTGQGTDTQY
NA	TRBV11-3	TRBJ2-7	ASSLGQGAIYEQY
NA	TRBV7-2	TRBJ2-2	ASSSTSGRSGELF
NA	TRBV27	TRBJ2-5	ASSLFGTGGAGETQY
NA	TRBV11-2	TRBJ2-3	ASSLKFTDTQY
NA	TRBV11-2	TRBJ2-7	ASSLSFSGTSYEQY
NA	TRBV7-2	TRBJ2-1	ASSGGTSGSAYNEQF
NA	TRBV10-2	TRBJ2-2	ASIRQIENTGELF
NA	TRBV14	TRBJ1-2	ASSQRVRNYGYT
NA	TRBV10-3	TRBJ2-3	AISESKGVTDTQY
NA	TRBV5-1	TRBJ1-2	ASSTRDRVFGFGYT
NA	TRBV2	TRBJ1-3	ASSEAGRISGNTIY
NA	TRBV18	TRBJ1-2	ASSPVSGGYT
once	TRBV5-1	TRBJ2-1	ASSLESGLQLGEQF
NA	TRBV5-4	TRBJ1-6	ASSTGDVNSPLH
NA	TRBV18	TRBJ1-4	ASSPRGYEKLF
NA	TRBV7-9	TRBJ2-5	ASSFRGPICETQY
NA	TRBV7-6	TRBJ2-7	ASSLDFGQGAIEQY
NA	TRBV9	TRBJ2-3	ASSPSAPSTDTQY
NA	TRBV30	TRBJ1-3	ALRRAYSGNTIY
NA	TRBV7-2	TRBJ1-2	ASSAQAFYGYT
NA	TRBV28	TRBJ1-5	ASSYGGGRDQPQH
NA	TRBV18	TRBJ1-5	ASSPTQGQPQH
NA	TRBV30	TRBJ2-2	AWSLTLPGPGELF
NA	TRBV2	TRBJ2-7	ASSVTGLPYEQY
NA	TRBV2	TRBJ1-4	ASRDRGGREKLF
once	TRBV19	TRBJ2-1	ASSIWDRFTGSSYNEQF
NA	TRBV30	TRBJ1-2	AWSQSGVGYT